This entry concerns a single T cell receptor beta chain. Its antigen remains unidentified. Other DNA sequences in this specimen translate into the identical CDR3. The CDR3 covers 13 residues. The germline V gene encodes CDR1 GTSNPN and CDR2 SVGIG (reference sequence). The V end lost 5 bases, the J end lost 3 bases, and 11 bases lay between the germline ends. This specimen comes from a study of cytomegalovirus exposure and HLA in healthy donors. Overall study results and limits: It is likely that the observed cluster of highly shared sequence variants was a sequencing artifact. Later analysis identified a missense DCLRE1C variant that was linked to TCR beta V- and J-gene trimming.

The PCR used 60 Vbeta and 13 Jbeta primers. The repertoire was sequenced with immunoSEQ multiplex PCR; TCRdb's copy has only in-frame clones and lacks some. The sample yields approximately 80,000 clones, 60% to 75% seen once. This receptor was obtained from a middle-aged woman in good health and CMV-seropositive. Sequenced sample: PBMCs. The chain employs TRBV30 and TRBJ1-5, with D tentatively TRBD1 (5 bases). The CDR3 here is CAWGPGHNQPQHF. The CDR3, as DNA: TGTGCCTGGGGTCCAGGGCACAATCAGCCCCAGCATTTT. The complete variable domain, with remaining parts taken from reference TRBV30 and TRBJ1-5, reads SQTIHQWPATLVQPVGSPLSLECTVEGTSNPNLYWYRQAAGRGLQLLFYSVGIGQISSEVPQNLSASRPQDRQFILSSKKLLLSDSGFYLCAWGPGHNQPQHFGDGTRLSIL.